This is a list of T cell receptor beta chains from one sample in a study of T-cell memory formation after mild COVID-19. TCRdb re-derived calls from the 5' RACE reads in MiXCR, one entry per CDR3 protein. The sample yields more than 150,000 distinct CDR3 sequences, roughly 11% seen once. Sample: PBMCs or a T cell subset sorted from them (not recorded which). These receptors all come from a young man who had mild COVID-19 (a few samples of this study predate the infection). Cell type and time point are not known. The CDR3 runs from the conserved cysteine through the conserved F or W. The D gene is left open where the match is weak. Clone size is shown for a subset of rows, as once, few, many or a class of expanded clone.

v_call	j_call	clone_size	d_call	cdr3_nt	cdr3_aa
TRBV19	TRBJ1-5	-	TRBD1	TGTGCCAGTAGGGACCGGGACAGAAATCAGCCCCAGCATTTT	CASRDRDRNQPQHF
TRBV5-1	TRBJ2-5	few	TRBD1	TGCGCCAGCAGCCCCGACAGGGCCCAAGAGACCCAGTACTTC	CASSPDRAQETQYF
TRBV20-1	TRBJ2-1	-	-	TGCAGTGCTAGAGAGCCAGGCAGGGGCAATGAGCAGTTCTTC	CSAREPGRGNEQFF
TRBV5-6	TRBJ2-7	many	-	TGTGCCAGCAGCTCCGGGTCACCCTTTGAGCAGTACTTC	CASSSGSPFEQYF
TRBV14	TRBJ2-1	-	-	TGTGCCAGCAGCCAAGTCTACGTGGGTGAGCAGTTCTTC	CASSQVYVGEQFF
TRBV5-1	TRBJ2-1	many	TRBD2	TGCGCCAGCAGCTCCGGACTAGCGGGGGGTTCTGAGCAGTTCTTC	CASSSGLAGGSEQFF
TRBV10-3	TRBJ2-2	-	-	TGTGCCACCCGGACAGAGAACACCGGGGAGCTGTTTTTT	CATRTENTGELFF
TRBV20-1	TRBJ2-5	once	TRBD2	TGCAGTGCCTGGACTAGCGGGGGGGCTCGGCGAGAGACCCAGTACTTC	CSAWTSGGARRETQYF
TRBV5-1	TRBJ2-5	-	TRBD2	TGCGCCAGCAGCTTGGAGGGACTAGCGGGGGTGGAGACCCAGTACTTC	CASSLEGLAGVETQYF
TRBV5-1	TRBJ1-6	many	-	TGCGCCAGCAGCTTGGACGGCAATTCACCCCTCCACTTT	CASSLDGNSPLHF
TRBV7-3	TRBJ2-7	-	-	TGTGCCAGCAGGACACGTCCCCACTCCTACGAGCAGTACTTC	CASRTRPHSYEQYF
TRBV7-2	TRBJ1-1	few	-	TGTGCCAGCAGCTTAGTCGGCGGGACATTGAACACTGAAGCTTTCTTT	CASSLVGGTLNTEAFF
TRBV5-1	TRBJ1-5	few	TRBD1	TGCGCCAGCAGCATCGACAGGGAGACCCAGCCCCAGCATTTT	CASSIDRETQPQHF
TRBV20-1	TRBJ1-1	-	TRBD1	TGCAGTGCTAGAGCGTATCAGGGGGCTGGTGAAGCTTTCTTT	CSARAYQGAGEAFF
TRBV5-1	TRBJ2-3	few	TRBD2	TGCGCCAGCAGCATTAGCGGGCGCTACACAGATACGCAGTATTTT	CASSISGRYTDTQYF
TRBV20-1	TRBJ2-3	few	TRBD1	TGCAGTGCTGTCCACAGGGGGGCAGATACGCAGTATTTT	CSAVHRGADTQYF
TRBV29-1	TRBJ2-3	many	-	TGCAGCGCGTCTGACAGCCGCACAGATACGCAGTATTTT	CSASDSRTDTQYF
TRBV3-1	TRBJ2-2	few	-	TGTGCCAGCAGCCCCCAGGTTAACACCGGGGAGCTGTTTTTT	CASSPQVNTGELFF
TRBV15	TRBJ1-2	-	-	TGTGCCACCAGCAGAGATTCCCCTTTTAGACAGACGACCTATGGCTACACCTTC	CATSRDSPFRQTTYGYTF
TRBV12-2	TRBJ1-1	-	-	TGTGCAAGTCGCTTGGAACGGGACAAGAACACTGAAGCTTTCTTT	CASRLERDKNTEAFF
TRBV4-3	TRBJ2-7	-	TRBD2	TGCGCCAGCAGTCAAGGGTCTAGCGGGGGCCCCGAGCAGTACTTC	CASSQGSSGGPEQYF
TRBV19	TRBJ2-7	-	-	TGTGCCAGTAGCTCATGGGGCTACGAGCAGTACTTC	CASSSWGYEQYF
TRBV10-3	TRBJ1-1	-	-	TGTGCCATCAGTGGGAAGCTTGACACTGAAGCTTTCTTT	CAISGKLDTEAFF
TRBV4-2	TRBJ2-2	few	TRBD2	TGTGCCAGCAGCCAAGTTCCGGGACTAGCGGGAGGCGGGGAGCTGTTTTTT	CASSQVPGLAGGGELFF
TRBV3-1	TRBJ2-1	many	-	TGTGCCAGCAGCCGGACGTCCGCCAATGAGCAGTTCTTC	CASSRTSANEQFF
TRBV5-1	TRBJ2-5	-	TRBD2	TGCGCCAGCAGCGCCGCGGGGGACCAAGAGACCCAGTACTTC	CASSAAGDQETQYF
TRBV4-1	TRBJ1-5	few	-	TGCGCCAGCAGCCGGAATCGGGACACCGGGCCCCACCAGCCCCAGCATTTT	CASSRNRDTGPHQPQHF
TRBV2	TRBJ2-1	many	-	TGTGCCAGCAGTGGTCGCAGCCGTCTAAATCACAATGAGCAGTTCTTC	CASSGRSRLNHNEQFF
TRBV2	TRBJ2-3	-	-	TGTGCCAGCAGTATAATCACAGATACGCAGTATTTT	CASSIITDTQYF
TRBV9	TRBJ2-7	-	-	TGTGCCAGCAGCGTAGCTCAGGGGCCTTACGAGCAGTACTTC	CASSVAQGPYEQYF
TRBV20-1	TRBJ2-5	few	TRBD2	TGCAGTGCTGGTCGCGGAAGCGGGGGGGATGAGACCCAGTACTTC	CSAGRGSGGDETQYF
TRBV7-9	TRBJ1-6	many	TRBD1	TGTGCCAGCCGCCGCCCCACAGGGGCCGACTATAATTCACCCCTCCACTTT	CASRRPTGADYNSPLHF
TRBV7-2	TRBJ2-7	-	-	TGTGCCAGCAGATCTTCCGGCCTTAGCTCCTACGAGCAGTACTTC	CASRSSGLSSYEQYF
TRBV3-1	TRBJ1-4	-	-	TGTGCCAGCAGCCCAAGTACTGGCGGGTGGGAAAAACTGTTTTTT	CASSPSTGGWEKLFF
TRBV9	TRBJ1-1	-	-	TGTGCCAGCAGCGTAGGGGGAGCGGACACTGAAGCTTTCTTT	CASSVGGADTEAFF
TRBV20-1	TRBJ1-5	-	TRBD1	TGCAGTGCCAGGGACAGGAGGTTGGGCAATCAGCCCCAGCATTTT	CSARDRRLGNQPQHF
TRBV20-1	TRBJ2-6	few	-	TGCAGTGCTAGGTTCCGGGGGAACTCTGGGGCCAACGTCCTGACTTTC	CSARFRGNSGANVLTF
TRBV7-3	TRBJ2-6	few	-	TGTGCCAGCAGCTGGAGGAGCTCTGGGGCCAACGTCCTGACTTTC	CASSWRSSGANVLTF
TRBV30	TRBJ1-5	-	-	TGTGCCTGGAGTGTACTAGGGCATCAGCCCCAGCATTTT	CAWSVLGHQPQHF
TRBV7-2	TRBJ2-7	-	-	TGTGCCAGCAGTGCCGTGGGCAGCTCCTACGAGCAGTACTTC	CASSAVGSSYEQYF
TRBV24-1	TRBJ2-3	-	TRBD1	TGTGCCACCAGTGACCCACAGGGGACGAACACAGATACGCAGTATTTT	CATSDPQGTNTDTQYF
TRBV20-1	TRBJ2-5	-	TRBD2	TGCAGTGCCCTACTCGGGGGGGCCCACGAGACCCAGTACTTC	CSALLGGAHETQYF
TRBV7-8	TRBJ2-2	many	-	TGTGCCAGCAGCTTAGCGCATATGGACACCGGGGAGCTGTTTTTT	CASSLAHMDTGELFF
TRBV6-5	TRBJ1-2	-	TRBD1	TGTGCCAGCAGAACCGGGACAGGGTATGGCTACACCTTC	CASRTGTGYGYTF
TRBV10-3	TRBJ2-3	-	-	TGTGCCATCAGTGGACAGAGCAGCACAGATACGCAGTATTTT	CAISGQSSTDTQYF